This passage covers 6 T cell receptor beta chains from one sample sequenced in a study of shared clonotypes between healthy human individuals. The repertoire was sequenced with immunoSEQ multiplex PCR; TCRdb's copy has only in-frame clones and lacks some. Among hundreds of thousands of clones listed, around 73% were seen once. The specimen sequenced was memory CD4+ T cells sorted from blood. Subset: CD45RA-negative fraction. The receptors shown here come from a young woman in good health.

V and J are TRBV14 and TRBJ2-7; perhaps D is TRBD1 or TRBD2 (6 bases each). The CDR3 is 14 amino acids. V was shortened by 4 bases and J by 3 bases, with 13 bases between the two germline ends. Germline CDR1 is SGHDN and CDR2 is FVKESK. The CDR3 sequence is CASSPGAEIYEQYF. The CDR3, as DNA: TGTGCCAGCAGCCCGGGGGCAGAGATCTACGAGCAGTACTTC.

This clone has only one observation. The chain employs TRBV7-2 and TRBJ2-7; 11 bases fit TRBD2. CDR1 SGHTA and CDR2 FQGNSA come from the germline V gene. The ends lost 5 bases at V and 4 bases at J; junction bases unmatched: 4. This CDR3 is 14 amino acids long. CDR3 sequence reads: CASSPTSGEYEQYF. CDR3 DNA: TGTGCCAGCAGCCCGACTAGCGGGGAGTACGAGCAGTACTTC. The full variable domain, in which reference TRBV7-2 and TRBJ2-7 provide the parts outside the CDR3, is GAGVSQSPSNKVTEKGKDVELRCDPISGHTALYWYRQSLGQGLEFLIYFQGNSAPDKSGLPSDRFSAERTGGSVSTLTIQRTQQEDSAVYLCASSPTSGEYEQYFGPGTRLTVT.

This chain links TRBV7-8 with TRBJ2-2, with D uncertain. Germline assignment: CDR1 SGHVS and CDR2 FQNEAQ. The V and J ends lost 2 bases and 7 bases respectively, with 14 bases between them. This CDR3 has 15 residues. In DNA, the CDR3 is TGTGCCAGCAGCTTAACCGGGTTCGATGGCGGGGAGCTGTTTTTT. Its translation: CASSLTGFDGGELFF.

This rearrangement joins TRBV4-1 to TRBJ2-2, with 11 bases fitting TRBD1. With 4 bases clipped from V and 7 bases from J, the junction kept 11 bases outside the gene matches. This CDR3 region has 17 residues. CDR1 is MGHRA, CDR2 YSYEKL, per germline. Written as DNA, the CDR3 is TGCGCCAGCAGCCGAGAAGGACAGGGGGCGCGAAACGGGGAGCTGTTTTTT. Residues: CASSREGQGARNGELFF.

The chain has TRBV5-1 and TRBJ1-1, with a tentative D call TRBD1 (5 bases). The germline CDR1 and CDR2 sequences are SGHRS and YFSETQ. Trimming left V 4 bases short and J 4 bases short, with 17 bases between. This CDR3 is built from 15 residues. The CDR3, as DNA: TGCGCCAGCAGCAAAACTTCCGGGGCCGGCACTGAAGCTTTCTTT. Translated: CASSKTSGAGTEAFF.

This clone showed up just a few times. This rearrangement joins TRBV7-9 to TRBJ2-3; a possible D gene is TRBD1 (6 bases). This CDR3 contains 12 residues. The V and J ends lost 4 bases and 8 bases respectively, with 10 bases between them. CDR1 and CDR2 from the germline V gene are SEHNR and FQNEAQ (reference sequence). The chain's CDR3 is CASSSDSITQYF. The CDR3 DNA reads TGTGCCAGCAGCTCGGACAGCATTACGCAGTATTTT.